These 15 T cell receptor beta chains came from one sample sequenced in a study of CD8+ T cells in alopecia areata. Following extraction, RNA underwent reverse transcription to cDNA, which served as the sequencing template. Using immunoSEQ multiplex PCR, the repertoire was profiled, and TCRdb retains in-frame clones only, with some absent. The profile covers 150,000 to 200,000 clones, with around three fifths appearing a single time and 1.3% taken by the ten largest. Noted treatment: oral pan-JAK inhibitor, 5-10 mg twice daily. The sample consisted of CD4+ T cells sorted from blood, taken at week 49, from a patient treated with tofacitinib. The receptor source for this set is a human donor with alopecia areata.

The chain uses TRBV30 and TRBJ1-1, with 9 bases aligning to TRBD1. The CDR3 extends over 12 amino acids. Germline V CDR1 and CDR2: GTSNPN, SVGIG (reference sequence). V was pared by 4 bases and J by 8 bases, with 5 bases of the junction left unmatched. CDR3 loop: CAWTRQGGEAFF. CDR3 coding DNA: TGTGCCTGGACCCGACAGGGGGGCGAAGCTTTCTTT.

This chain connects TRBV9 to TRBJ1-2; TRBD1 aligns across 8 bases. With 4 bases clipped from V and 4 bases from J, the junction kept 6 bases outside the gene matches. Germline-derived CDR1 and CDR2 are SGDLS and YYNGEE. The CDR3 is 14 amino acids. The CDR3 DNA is TGTGCCAGCAGCACGGGACAGGCGGCCTATGGCTACACCTTC. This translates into CASSTGQAAYGYTF.

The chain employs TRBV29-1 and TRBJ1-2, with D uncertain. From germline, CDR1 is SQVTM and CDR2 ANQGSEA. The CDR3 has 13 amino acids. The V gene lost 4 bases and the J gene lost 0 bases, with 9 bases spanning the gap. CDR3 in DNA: TGCAGCGTTGCGAGCAGGACTAACTATGGCTACACCTTC. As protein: CSVASRTNYGYTF.

CDR3 bases: TGTGCCAGCAGTCCCCGGGGACAGGGGGTAGCCTACGAGCAGTACTTC. It codes for CASSPRGQGVAYEQYF. V usage is TRBV27 and J usage is TRBJ2-7, with 11 nucleotides matching TRBD1. CDR1 MNHEY and CDR2 SMNVEV come from the germline V gene (reference sequence). CDR3 size: 16 residues. J gave up 2 bases and V 5 bases, and 8 bases lay outside the gene matches.

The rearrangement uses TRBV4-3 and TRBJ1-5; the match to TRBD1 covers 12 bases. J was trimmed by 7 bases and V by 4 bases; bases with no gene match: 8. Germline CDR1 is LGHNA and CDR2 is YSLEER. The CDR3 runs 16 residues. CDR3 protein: CASSPGTGGAGQPQHF. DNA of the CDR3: TGCGCCAGCAGCCCCGGGACAGGGGGCGCGGGGCAGCCCCAGCATTTT.

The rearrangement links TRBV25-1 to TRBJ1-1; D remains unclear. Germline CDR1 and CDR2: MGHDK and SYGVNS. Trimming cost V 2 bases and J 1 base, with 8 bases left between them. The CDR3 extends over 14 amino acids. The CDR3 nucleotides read TGTGCCAGCAGTGAAAAATCCAGGAACACTGAAGCTTTCTTT. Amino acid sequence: CASSEKSRNTEAFF.

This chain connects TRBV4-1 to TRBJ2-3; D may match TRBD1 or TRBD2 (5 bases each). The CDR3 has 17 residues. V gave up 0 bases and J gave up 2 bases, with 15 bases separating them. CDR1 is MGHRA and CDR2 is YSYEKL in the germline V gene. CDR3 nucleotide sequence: TGCGCCAGCAGCCAAGAGAAACGGGGACCGATCACAGATACGCAGTATTTT. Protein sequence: CASSQEKRGPITDTQYF.

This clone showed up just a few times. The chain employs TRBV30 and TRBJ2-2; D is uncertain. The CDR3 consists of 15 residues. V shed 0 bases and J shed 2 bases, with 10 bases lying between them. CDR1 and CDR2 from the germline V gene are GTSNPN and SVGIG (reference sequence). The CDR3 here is CAWSVKAGNTGELFF. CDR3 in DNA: TGTGCCTGGAGTGTAAAGGCAGGAAACACCGGGGAGCTGTTTTTT.

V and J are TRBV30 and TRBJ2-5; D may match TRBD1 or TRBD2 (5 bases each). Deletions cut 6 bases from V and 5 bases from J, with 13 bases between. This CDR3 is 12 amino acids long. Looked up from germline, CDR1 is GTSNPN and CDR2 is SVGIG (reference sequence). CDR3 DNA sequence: TGTGCCTGCTGGGGACCTCGGGAGACCCAGTACTTC. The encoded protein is CACWGPRETQYF.

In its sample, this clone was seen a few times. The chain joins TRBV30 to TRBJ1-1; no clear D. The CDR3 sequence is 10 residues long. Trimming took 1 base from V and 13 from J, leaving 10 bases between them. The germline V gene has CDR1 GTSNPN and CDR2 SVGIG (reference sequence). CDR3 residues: CAWSGDRDFF. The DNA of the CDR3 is TGTGCCTGGAGTGGAGACCGGGATTTCTTT.

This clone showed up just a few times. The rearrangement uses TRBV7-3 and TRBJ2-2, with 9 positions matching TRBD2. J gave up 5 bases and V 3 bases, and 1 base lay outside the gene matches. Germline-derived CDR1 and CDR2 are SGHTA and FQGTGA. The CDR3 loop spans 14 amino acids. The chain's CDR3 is CASSFGLATGELFF. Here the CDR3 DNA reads TGTGCCAGCAGCTTTGGACTAGCGACCGGGGAGCTGTTTTTT.

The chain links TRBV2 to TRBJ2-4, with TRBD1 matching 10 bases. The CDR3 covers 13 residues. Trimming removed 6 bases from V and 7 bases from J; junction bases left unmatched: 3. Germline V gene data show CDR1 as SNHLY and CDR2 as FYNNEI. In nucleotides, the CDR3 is TGTGCCAGCAGGAAGGACAGGGGGAACATTCAGTACTTC. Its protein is CASRKDRGNIQYF.

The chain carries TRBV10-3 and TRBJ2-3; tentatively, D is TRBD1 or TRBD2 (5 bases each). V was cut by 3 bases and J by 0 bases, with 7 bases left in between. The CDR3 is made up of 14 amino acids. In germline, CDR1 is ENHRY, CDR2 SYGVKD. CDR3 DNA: TGTGCCATCAGTGACCGGGACAGCACAGATACGCAGTATTTT. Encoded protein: CAISDRDSTDTQYF.

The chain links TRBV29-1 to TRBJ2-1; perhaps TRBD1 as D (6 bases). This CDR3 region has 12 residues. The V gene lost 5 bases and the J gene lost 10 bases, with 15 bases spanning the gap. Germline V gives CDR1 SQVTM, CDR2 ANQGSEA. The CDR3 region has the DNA TGCAGCGTTAGTCCAGGGGCACACGAGCAGTTCTTC. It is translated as CSVSPGAHEQFF.

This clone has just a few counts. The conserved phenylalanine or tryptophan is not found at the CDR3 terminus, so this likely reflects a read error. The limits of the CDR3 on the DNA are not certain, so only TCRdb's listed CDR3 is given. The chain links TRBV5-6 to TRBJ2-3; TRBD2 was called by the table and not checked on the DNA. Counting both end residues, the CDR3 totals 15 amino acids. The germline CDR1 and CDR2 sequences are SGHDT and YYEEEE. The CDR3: CASSFTSGSGSIRSS.